This T cell receptor beta chain originates from a study of early T cells in non-severe SARS-CoV-2 infection. TCRdb processed the 5' RACE reads anew with MiXCR; each CDR3 protein has one entry. This table holds roughly 53,000 distinct CDR3 sequences, more than 9% found once. The study, taken as a whole, reports: Missing private and CD4 specificities, VDJdb matching favored anti-spike CD8 responses.

V shed 4 bases and J 6 bases; nucleotides not matched to a gene: 11. There are 14 residues in the CDR3. Germline loops: CDR1 SQVTM, CDR2 ANQGSEA. Many counts were recorded for this clonotype. Its antigen is currently unknown. This rearrangement joins TRBV29-1 to TRBJ1-2; 7 nucleotides agree with TRBD1. The source material was whole blood. The TCR originated in an adult who was a healthcare worker with PCR-confirmed SARS-CoV-2 infection or an uninfected control (not recorded which). This CDR3 reads CSVADTGTEHGYTF. The DNA of the CDR3 is TGCAGCGTTGCGGACACCGGGACAGAACATGGCTACACCTTC. Full variable domain (remainder filled in from reference TRBV29-1 and TRBJ1-2): SAVISQKPSRDICQRGTSLTIQCQVDSQVTMMFWYRQQPGQSLTLIATANQGSEATYESGFVIDKFPISRPNLTFSTLTVSNMSPEDSSIYLCSVADTGTEHGYTFGSGTRLTVV.